This T cell receptor (beta chain) was profiled in a study of cytomegalovirus exposure and HLA in healthy donors. Study-wide findings and caveats: While the bulk of TCR sequences proved rare, some public TCRs turned up in many donors. There was a cluster of highly shared sequence variants that was likely a sequencing artifact.

This CDR3 has 13 amino acids. Germline V gene data show CDR1 as GTSNPN and CDR2 as SVGIG (reference sequence). Trimming removed 3 bases at V and 2 bases at J, with 10 bases between. As for this clone: The antigen is not known.

A multiplex PCR was run with 60 Vbeta primers and 13 Jbeta primers. Clones were sequenced by immunoSEQ multiplex PCR, and TCRdb holds only the in-frame ones, with some missing. The sample lists 90,000 to 110,000 clones, more than 65% occurring once. This TCR was recovered from a man in his forties or fifties in good health and CMV-seropositive. The chain carries TRBV30 and TRBJ1-2; D is ambiguous. The specimen was PBMCs. The CDR3 loop reads CAWRRDGNYGYTF. In DNA form, the CDR3 reads TGTGCCTGGAGGAGGGATGGGAACTATGGCTACACCTTC.